This T cell receptor (beta chain) comes out of a study of blood T cell repertoires in COVID-19. Study overall: Sites in the United States, Italy and Spain provided acute and convalescent COVID-19 samples. Sources were T cells, B-cell-depleted T cells, or PBMCs; the material itself was cDNA or gDNA.

Authors' analysis steps: Reference gene primer amplification in the assay estimated nucleated cell counts. This table comes from immunoSEQ multiplex PCR, and its TCRdb copy is limited to in-frame clones, with some not included. That table is the source of V, J and clone size, and D and trimming were worked out from the DNA. The profile shows fewer than 200,000 clones, roughly 83% of them singletons. The CDR3 consists of 14 residues. Germline lookup yields CDR1 MNHNY and CDR2 SVGAGI (reference sequence). Trimming took 4 bases from V and 5 from J, leaving 14 bases between them. This clone was detected only a few times.

This clonotype was obtained from a woman older than 75 with active or convalescent COVID-19. Sequencing was done on a sample of peripheral blood. The chain combines TRBV6-6 with TRBJ1-2; D is perhaps TRBD1 (6 bases). As DNA, the CDR3 is TGTGCCAGCAGTTCCGGTGGGGGCAATTATGGCTACACCTTC. Translated, it gives CASSSGGGNYGYTF.